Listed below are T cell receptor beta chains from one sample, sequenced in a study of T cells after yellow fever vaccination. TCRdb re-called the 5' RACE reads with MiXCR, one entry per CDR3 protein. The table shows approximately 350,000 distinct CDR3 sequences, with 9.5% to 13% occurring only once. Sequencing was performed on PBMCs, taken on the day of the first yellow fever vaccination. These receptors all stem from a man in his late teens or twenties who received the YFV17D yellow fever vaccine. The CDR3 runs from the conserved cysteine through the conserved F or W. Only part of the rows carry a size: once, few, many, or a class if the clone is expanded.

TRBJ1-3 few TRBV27 CASSPGQGVLLSGNTIYF
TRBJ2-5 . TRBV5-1 CASSSGGTQEETQYF
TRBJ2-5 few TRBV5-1 CASSPRDRRRGTQYF
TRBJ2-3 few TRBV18 CASSPIFPATDTQYF
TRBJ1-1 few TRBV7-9 CASSRTGATMNTEAFF
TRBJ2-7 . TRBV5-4 CASSSGGGSYEQYF
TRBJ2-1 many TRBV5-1 CASSLARSGGLDEQFF
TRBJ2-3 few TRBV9 CASSVIKDPSRDTQYF
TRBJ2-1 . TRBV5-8 CASSLAGQTSNEQFF
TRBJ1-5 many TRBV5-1 CASSLGASEPQHF
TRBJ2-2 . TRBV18 CASRTGATKPGELFF
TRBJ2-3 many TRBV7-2 CASSFTSAPDTQYF
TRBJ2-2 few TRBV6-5 CASSYSSTYRELFF
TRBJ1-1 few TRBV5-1 CASSLKGPGNTEAFF
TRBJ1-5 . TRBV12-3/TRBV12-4 CASNSQYNQPQHF
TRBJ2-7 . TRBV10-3 CAISSWDGRFSYEQYF
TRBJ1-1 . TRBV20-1 CSARGLNLNTEAFF
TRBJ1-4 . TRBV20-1 CSASDSVFSGLGEKLFF
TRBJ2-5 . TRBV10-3 CAIRVGGKETQYF
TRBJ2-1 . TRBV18 CASSPLGSEMQFF
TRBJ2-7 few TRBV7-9 CASRAATGTYEQYF
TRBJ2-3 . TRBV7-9 CASMTSSPDTQYF
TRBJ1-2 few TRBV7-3 CASSLTSLGNYGYTF
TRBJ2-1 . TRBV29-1 CSVAVGRGLNEQFF
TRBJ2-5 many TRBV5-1 CASSWVSAGEETQYF
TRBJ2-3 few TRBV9 CASSVDGGRFDTQYF
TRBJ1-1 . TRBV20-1 CSAKKGGLDTEAFF
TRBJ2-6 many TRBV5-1 CASSTTSGAGANVLTF
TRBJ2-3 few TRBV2 CASRAGSTDTQYF
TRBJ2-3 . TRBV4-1 CASSTVDTGTDTQYF
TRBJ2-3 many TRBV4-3 CASSQGGGADTQYF
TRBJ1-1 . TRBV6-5 CASSYVGATEAFF
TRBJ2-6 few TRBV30 CAWSVSGANVLTF
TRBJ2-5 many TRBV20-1 CSAFRTGAETQYF
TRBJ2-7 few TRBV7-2 CASSFSGTSGAYEQYF
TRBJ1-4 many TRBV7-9 CASSTWDETNEKLFF
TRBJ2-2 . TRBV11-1 CASRPPRGLAGGDTGELFF
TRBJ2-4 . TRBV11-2 CASSLDHFVGTSGVKNIQYF
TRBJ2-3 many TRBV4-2 CASSQEVAGATGDTQYF
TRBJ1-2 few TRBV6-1 CASSVILGGNYGYTF
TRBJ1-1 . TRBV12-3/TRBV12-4 CASRVEGGTEAFF
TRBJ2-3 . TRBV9 CASSPYEIWDTQYF
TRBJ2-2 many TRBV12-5 CASGPGQANTGELFF
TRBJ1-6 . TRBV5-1 CASSFRGRLDNSPLHF
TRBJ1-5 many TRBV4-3 CASSQDPTINQPQHF
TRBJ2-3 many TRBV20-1 CSARPQNTDTQYF
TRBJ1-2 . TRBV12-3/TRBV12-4 CASSLDGEGYTF
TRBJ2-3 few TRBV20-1 CSARSGLGTDTQYF